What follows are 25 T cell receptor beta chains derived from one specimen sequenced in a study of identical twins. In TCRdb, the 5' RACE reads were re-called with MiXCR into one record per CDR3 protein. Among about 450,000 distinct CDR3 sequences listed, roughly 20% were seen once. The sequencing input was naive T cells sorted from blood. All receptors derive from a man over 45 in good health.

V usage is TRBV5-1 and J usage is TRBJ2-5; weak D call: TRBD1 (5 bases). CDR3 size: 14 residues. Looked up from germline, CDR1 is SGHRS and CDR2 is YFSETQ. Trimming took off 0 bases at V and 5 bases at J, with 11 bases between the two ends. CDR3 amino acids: CASSLENAGETQYF. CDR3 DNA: TGCGCCAGCAGCTTGGAGAACGCAGGGGAGACCCAGTACTTC.

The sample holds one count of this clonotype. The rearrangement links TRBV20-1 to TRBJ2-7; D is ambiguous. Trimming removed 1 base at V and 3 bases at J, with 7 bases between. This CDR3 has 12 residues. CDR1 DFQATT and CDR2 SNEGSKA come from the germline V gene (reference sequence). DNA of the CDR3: TGCAGTGCTAGAGGGCCCAACTACGAGCAGTACTTC. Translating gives CSARGPNYEQYF.

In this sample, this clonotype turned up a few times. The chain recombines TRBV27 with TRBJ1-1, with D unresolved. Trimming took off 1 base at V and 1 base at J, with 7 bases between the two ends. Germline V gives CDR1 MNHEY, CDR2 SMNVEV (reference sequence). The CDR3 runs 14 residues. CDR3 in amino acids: CASSLWAGNTEAFF. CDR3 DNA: TGTGCCAGCAGTTTATGGGCAGGGAACACTGAAGCTTTCTTT.

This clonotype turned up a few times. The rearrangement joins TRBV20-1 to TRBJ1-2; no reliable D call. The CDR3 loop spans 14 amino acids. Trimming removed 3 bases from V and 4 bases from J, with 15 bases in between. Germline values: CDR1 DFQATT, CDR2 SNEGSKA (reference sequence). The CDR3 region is CSASGPFESYGYTF. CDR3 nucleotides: TGCAGTGCTAGTGGCCCGTTCGAGAGCTATGGCTACACCTTC.

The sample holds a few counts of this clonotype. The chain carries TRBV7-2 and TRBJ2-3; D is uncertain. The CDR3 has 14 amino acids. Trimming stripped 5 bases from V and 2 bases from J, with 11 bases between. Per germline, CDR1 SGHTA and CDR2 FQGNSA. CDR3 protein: CASSALGSTDTQYF. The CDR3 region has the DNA TGTGCCAGCAGCGCCTTAGGGTCCACAGATACGCAGTATTTT.

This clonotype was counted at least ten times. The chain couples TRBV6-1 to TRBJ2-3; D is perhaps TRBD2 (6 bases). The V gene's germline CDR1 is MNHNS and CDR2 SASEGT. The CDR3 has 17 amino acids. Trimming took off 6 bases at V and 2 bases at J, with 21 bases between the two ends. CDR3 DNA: TGTGCCAGCAGCCCCACGGTAGCGGAAGCCCCCACAGATACGCAGTATTTT. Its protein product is CASSPTVAEAPTDTQYF.

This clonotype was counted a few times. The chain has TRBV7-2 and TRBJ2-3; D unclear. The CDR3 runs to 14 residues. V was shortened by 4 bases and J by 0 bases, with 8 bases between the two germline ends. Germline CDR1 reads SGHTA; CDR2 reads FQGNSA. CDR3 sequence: CASSSRSSTDTQYF. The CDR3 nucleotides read TGTGCCAGCAGCTCCAGGTCTAGCACAGATACGCAGTATTTT.

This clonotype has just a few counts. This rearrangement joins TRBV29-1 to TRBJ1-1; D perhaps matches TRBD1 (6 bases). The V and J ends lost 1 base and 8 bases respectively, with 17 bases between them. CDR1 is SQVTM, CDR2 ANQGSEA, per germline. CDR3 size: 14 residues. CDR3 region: CSVEGGGSLSEAFF. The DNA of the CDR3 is TGCAGCGTTGAAGGGGGGGGCTCTCTGTCCGAAGCTTTCTTT.

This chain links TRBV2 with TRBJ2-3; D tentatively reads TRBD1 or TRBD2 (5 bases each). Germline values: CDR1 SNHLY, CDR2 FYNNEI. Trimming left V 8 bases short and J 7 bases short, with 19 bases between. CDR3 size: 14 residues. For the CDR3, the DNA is TGTGCCAGCTATGGGGACCAACCCCCCAATACGCAGTATTTT. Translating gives CASYGDQPPNTQYF.

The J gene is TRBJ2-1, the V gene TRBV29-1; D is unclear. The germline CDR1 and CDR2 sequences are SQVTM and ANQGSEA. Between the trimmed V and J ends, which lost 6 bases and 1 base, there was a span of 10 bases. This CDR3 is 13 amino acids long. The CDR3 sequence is CSVAEGSYNEQFF. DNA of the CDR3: TGCAGCGTGGCGGAAGGTTCCTACAATGAGCAGTTCTTC.

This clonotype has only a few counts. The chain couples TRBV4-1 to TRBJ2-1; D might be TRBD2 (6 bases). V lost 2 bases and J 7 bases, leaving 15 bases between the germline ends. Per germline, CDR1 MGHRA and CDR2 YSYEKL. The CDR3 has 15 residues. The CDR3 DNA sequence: TGCGCCAGCAGCCAACCCGGCGGGGCCACGAATGAGCAGTTCTTC. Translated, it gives CASSQPGGATNEQFF.

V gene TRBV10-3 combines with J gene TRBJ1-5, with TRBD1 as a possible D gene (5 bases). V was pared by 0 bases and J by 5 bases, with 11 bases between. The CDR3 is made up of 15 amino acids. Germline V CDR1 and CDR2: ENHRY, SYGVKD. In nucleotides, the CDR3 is TGTGCCATCAGTGAGTCTCGGGGGTTGGATCAGCCCCAGCATTTT. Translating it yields CAISESRGLDQPQHF.

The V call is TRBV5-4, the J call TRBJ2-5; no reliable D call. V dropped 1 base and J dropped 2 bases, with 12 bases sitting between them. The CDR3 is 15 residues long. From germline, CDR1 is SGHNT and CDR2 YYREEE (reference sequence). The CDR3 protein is CASSLFADSQETQYF. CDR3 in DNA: TGTGCCAGCAGCTTGTTCGCGGATTCACAAGAGACCCAGTACTTC.

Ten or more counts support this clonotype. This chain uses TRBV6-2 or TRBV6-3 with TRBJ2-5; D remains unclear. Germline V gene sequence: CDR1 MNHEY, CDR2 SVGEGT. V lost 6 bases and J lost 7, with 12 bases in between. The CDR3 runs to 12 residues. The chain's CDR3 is CASSYPLGTQYF. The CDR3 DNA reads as TGTGCCAGCAGCTATCCGCTGGGGACCCAGTACTTC.

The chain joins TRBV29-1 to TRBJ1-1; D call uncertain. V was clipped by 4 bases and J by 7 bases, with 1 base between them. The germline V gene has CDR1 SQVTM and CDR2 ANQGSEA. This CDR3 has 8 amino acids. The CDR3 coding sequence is TGCAGCGTTGGTGAAGCTTTCTTT. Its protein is CSVGEAFF.

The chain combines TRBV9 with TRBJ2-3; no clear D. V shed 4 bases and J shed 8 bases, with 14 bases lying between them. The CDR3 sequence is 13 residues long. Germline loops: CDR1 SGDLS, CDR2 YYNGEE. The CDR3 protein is CASSPSGPGTQYF. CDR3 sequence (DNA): TGTGCCAGCAGCCCTTCCGGGCCAGGTACGCAGTATTTT.

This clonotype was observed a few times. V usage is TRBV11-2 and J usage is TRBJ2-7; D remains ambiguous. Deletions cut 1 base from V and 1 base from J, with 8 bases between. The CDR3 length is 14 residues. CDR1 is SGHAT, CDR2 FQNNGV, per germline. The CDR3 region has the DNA TGTGCCAGCAGCTTAGTACTTGTGTCCTACGAGCAGTACTTC. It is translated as CASSLVLVSYEQYF.

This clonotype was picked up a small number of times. CDR3 residues: CASSLAGGPHETQYF. CDR3 DNA: TGTGCCAGCAGCCTAGCGGGGGGGCCTCATGAGACCCAGTACTTC. The chain combines TRBV11-2 with TRBJ2-5; 12 positions agree with TRBD2. The V gene's germline CDR1 is SGHAT and CDR2 FQNNGV. CDR3 length equals 15 residues. V gave up 5 bases and J gave up 5 bases; unmatched junction bases: 6.

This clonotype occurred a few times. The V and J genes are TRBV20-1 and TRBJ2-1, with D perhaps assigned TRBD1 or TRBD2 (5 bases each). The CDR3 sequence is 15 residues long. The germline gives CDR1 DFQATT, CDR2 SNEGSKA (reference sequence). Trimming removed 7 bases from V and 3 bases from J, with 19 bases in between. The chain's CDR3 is CSGSGWGSSYNEQFF. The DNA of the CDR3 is TGCAGTGGGAGTGGGTGGGGGAGTAGCTACAATGAGCAGTTCTTC.

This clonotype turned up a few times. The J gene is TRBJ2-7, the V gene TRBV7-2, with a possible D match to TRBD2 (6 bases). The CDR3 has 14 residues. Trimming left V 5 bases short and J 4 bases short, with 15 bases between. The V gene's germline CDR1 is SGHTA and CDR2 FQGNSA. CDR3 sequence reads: CASSPIGGSYEQYF. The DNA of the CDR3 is TGTGCCAGCAGCCCTATCGGGGGTTCTTACGAGCAGTACTTC.

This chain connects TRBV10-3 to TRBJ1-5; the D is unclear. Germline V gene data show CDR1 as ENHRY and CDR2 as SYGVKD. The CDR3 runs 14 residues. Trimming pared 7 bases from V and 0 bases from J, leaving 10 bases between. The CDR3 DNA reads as TGTGCCATCAAGTGGACGGATAGCAATCAGCCCCAGCATTTT. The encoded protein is CAIKWTDSNQPQHF.

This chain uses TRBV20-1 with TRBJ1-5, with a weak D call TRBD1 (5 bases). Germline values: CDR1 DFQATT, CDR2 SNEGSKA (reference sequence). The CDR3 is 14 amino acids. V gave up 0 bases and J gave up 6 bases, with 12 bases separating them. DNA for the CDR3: TGCAGTGCTAGAGACGGGCAGGGCGCTCAGCCCCAGCATTTT. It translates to CSARDGQGAQPQHF.

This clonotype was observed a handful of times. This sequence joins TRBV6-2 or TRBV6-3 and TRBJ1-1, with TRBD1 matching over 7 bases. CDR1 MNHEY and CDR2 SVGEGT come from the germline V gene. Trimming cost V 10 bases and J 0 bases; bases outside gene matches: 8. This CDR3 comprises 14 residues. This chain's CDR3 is CATKRQGLNTEAFF. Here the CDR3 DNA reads TGTGCCACCAAACGACAGGGCTTGAACACTGAAGCTTTCTTT.

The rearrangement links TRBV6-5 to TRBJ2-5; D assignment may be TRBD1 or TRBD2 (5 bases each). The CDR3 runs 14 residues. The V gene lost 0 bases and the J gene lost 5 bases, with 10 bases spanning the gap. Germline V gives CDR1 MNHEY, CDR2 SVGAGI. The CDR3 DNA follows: TGTGCCAGCAGTTACTCTGGGACCCGGGAGACCCAGTACTTC. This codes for CASSYSGTRETQYF.

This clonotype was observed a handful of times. DNA of the CDR3: TGTGCCAGCAGCGCGGGACTAGCGGGAGGGCCAGCCTGGTATACGCAGTATTTT. Translation gives CASSAGLAGGPAWYTQYF. The chain uses TRBV11-2 and TRBJ2-3, with TRBD2 matching over 16 bases. Germline trimming cut 5 bases from V and 7 bases from J; bases unmatched to any gene: 12. Per the germline V gene, CDR1 is SGHAT and CDR2 is FQNNGV. CDR3 size: 18 residues.